These 5 T cell receptor beta chains were all obtained from the same sample, sequenced in a study of OX40 agonist ivuxolimab in advanced cancers. Produced via immunoSEQ multiplex PCR; TCRdb's table is partial and in-frame only. The table includes tens of thousands of clones, roughly nine tenths detected once. The sequences come from CD4+ or CD8+ T cells sorted from blood, collected in a trial of the OX40 agonist ivuxolimab. Source of these receptors: an adult with an advanced solid tumor such as melanoma, head and neck, liver or kidney cancer.

The genes are TRBV4-1 and TRBJ1-2; D is uncertain. This CDR3 is built from 16 residues. Germline lookup yields CDR1 MGHRA and CDR2 YSYEKL. V shed 0 bases and J shed 4 bases, with 15 bases lying between them. This CDR3 is CASSQESGLNLYGYTF. In DNA, the CDR3 is TGCGCCAGCAGCCAAGAATCGGGTTTAAACCTCTATGGCTACACCTTC.

The table lists this clone with a few counts. This chain joins TRBV2 and TRBJ1-2; TRBD1 matches 7 bases. The ends lost 6 bases at V and 4 bases at J; junction bases unmatched: 8. The germline V gene has CDR1 SNHLY and CDR2 FYNNEI. The CDR3 contains 14 residues. The CDR3: CASRRDSDSYGYTF. The CDR3 bases are TGTGCCAGCAGGCGGGACAGCGATTCCTATGGCTACACCTTC.

The chain's CDR3 is CAISATSGSYEQYF. CDR3 in DNA: TGTGCCATCAGTGCGACTAGCGGCTCCTACGAGCAGTACTTC. This chain uses TRBV10-3 with TRBJ2-7, with 9 bases fitting TRBD2. The length of the CDR3 is 14 residues. V shed 4 bases and J 0 bases; nucleotides not matched to a gene: 1. Germline lookup yields CDR1 ENHRY and CDR2 SYGVKD.

The V call is TRBV18, the J call TRBJ1-1; a possible D gene is TRBD1 (5 bases). V shed 0 bases and J shed 0 bases, with 11 bases lying between them. Germline V gene lookup returns CDR1 KGHSH and CDR2 LQKENI. The CDR3 is 16 amino acids. In DNA form, the CDR3 reads TGTGCCAGCTCACCACCGCGGGGGGGGGTGAACACTGAAGCTTTCTTT. Translating gives CASSPPRGGVNTEAFF.

This chain joins TRBV2 and TRBJ1-4; D gene ambiguous. This CDR3 is 15 amino acids long. CDR1 and CDR2 from the germline V gene are SNHLY and FYNNEI. V was trimmed by 4 bases and J by 7 bases, leaving 16 bases between them. The CDR3 DNA reads as TGTGCCAGCAGTGTGGCCCTTTACAGTTCTGAAAAACTGTTTTTT. Translated, it gives CASSVALYSSEKLFF.